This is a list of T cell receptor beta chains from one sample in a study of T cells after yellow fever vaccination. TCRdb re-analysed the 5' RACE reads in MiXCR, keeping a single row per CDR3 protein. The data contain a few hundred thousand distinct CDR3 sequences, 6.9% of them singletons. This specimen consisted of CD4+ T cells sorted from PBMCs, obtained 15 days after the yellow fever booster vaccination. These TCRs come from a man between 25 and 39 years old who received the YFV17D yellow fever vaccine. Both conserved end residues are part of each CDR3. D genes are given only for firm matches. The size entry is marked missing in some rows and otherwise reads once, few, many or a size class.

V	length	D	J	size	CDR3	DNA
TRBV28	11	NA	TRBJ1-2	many	CASSQGLGYTF	TGTGCCAGCAGTCAGGGGTTAGGCTACACCTTC
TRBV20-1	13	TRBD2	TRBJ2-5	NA	CSVLGGGQETQYF	TGCAGTGTTTTGGGGGGGGGGCAAGAGACCCAGTACTTC
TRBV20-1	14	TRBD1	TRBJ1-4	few	CSATRDRLNEKLFF	TGCAGTGCTACACGGGACAGGTTAAATGAAAAACTGTTTTTT
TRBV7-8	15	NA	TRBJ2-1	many	CASSLLVLGDNEQFF	TGTGCCAGCAGCTTATTAGTCTTGGGTGACAATGAGCAGTTCTTC
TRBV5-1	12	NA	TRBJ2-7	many	CASSPPSYEQYF	TGCGCCAGCAGCCCTCCATCATACGAGCAGTACTTC
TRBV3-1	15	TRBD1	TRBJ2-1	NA	CASSSGTGALGEQFF	TGTGCCAGCAGCTCCGGGACAGGGGCTTTGGGTGAGCAGTTCTTC
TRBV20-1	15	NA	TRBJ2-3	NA	CSASLPGVGTDTQYF	TGCAGTGCTAGCCTACCAGGGGTGGGCACAGATACGCAGTATTTT
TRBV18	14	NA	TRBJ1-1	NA	CASSAQGLNTEAFF	TGTGCCAGCTCAGCGCAAGGGTTGAACACTGAAGCTTTCTTT
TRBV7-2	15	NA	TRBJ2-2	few	CASNQGWQRGGELFF	TGTGCCAGCAACCAAGGGTGGCAACGTGGCGGGGAGCTGTTTTTT
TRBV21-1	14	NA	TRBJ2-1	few	CASSKAAGGHEQFF	TGTGCCAGCAGCAAGGCGGCAGGGGGCCATGAGCAGTTCTTC
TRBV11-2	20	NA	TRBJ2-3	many	CASSRRLGTRDGFGTDTQYF	TGTGCCAGCAGCCGCCGCCTGGGTACGAGGGACGGCTTCGGCACAGATACGCAGTATTTT
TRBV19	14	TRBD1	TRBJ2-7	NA	CASRPDRGAYEQYF	TGTGCCAGTAGGCCGGACAGGGGAGCCTACGAGCAGTACTTC
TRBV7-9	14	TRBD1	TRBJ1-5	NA	CASSLQGQDQPQHF	TGTGCCAGCAGCTTACAGGGACAGGATCAGCCCCAGCATTTT
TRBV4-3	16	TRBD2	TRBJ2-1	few	CASSRRLAELGNEQFF	TGCGCCAGCAGCCGGCGACTAGCGGAGCTCGGGAATGAGCAGTTCTTC
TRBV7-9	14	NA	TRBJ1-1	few	CASSLAVTGAKAFF	TGTGCCAGCAGCTTAGCGGTCACCGGGGCGAAGGCTTTCTTT
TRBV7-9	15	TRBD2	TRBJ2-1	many	CASSAERGVYNEQFF	TGTGCCAGCAGCGCAGAGCGGGGAGTCTACAATGAGCAGTTCTTC
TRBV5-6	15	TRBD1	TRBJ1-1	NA	CASSPPTGVGTEAFF	TGTGCCAGCAGCCCCCCGACAGGGGTGGGCACTGAAGCTTTCTTT
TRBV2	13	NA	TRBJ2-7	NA	CASWSMNSYEQYF	TGTGCCAGCTGGTCTATGAACTCCTACGAGCAGTACTTC
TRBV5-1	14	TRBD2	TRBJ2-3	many	CASMTSGSADTQYF	TGCGCCAGCATGACTAGCGGGAGCGCAGATACGCAGTATTTT
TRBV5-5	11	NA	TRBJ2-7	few	CASSLRSMEEF	TGTGCCAGCAGCTTGCGGTCGATGGAGGAATTC
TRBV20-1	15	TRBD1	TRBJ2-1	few	CSANPTGGIVNEQFF	TGCAGTGCTAACCCGACAGGGGGCATCGTCAATGAGCAGTTCTTC
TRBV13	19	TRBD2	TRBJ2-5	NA	CAICFAGASGRGTQETQYF	TGTGCCATCTGTTTTGCGGGGGCTAGCGGGAGGGGAACCCAAGAGACCCAGTACTTC
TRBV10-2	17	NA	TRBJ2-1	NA	CASSESTRRSSYNEQFF	TGCGCCAGCAGTGAGTCGACTCGCCGAAGCTCCTACAATGAGCAGTTCTTC
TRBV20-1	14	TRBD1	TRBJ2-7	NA	CSAKHRGHTYEQYF	TGCAGTGCTAAACACAGGGGGCATACCTACGAGCAGTACTTC